Many counts were recorded for the clone carrying this T cell receptor beta chain. Preparation of the TCRbeta library used unique molecular identifiers. Using its own MiXCR run on the PCR reads, TCRdb lists one record per CDR3 protein. The sample yields roughly 220,000 distinct CDR3 sequences, about 9.6% seen once. The record originates from a study of T-cell reconstitution after alpha-beta-depleted transplantation in children. This CDR3 is built from 17 residues. The V and J ends lost 5 bases and 0 bases respectively, with 18 bases between them. From germline, CDR1 is SGHTA and CDR2 FQGNSA. The gene calls are TRBV7-2 and TRBJ2-3, with D perhaps TRBD2 (6 bases). The origin of this receptor is a human donor who donated a stem cell graft to a child with SCID. The sample consisted of PBMCs from the stem cell graft donor, taken from the stem cell graft. CDR3 nucleotides: TGTGCCAGCAGCCCCACGGGGCGGGGATCTAGCACAGATACGCAGTATTTT. This sequence encodes CASSPTGRGSSTDTQYF. Variable domain in full (rest from reference TRBV7-2 and TRBJ2-3): GAGVSQSPSNKVTEKGKDVELRCDPISGHTALYWYRQSLGQGLEFLIYFQGNSAPDKSGLPSDRFSAERTGGSVSTLTIQRTQQEDSAVYLCASSPTGRGSSTDTQYFGPGTRLTVL.